Listed below are T cell receptor beta chains from one sample, sequenced in a study of blood T cell repertoires in COVID-19. Sequencing used immunoSEQ multiplex PCR; TCRdb keeps in-frame clones, though not all of them. This sample has 200,000 to 300,000 clones, with 80% to 90% found just once. The sample comprised peripheral blood. The receptors were sampled from a man aged 25 to 40 with active or convalescent COVID-19. Each CDR3 is given with its conserved first and last residue. The D gene is left open where the match is weak.

>TRBJ1-1|TRBD1|TRBV5-8
CASSKIGGGGTEAFF
>TRBJ2-2|TRBD1|TRBV11-2
CASSIRTGAGELFF
>TRBJ1-2|NA|TRBV28
CASSWGQTSNYGYTF
>TRBJ2-2|TRBD2|TRBV20-1
CSASYSGGAGELFF
>TRBJ1-2|TRBD1|TRBV6-1
CASSELWGTALYGYTF
>TRBJ2-3|NA|TRBV11-2
CASSLDSRTDTQYF
>TRBJ2-1|NA|TRBV7-2
CASTWTPGANEQFF
>TRBJ1-1|TRBD1|TRBV30
CAWSPTKWTGLNTEAFF
>TRBJ2-1|TRBD2|TRBV10-1
CASSEVSSGGYNEQFF
>TRBJ2-5|TRBD1|TRBV7-2
CASSPDRGLQETQYF
>TRBJ2-2|NA|TRBV10-3
CATQPGETGELFF
>TRBJ2-2|NA|TRBV13
CASSLLLAGTGELFF
>TRBJ2-3|TRBD2|TRBV7-8
CASSLASGGADTQYF
>TRBJ2-7|TRBD1|TRBV18
CASSPGTGTYEQYF
>TRBJ2-1|TRBD2|TRBV5-5
CASSKGLAGGTSYNEQFF
>TRBJ2-7|TRBD2|TRBV4-3
CASSQGLAVTKQYF
>TRBJ2-3|TRBD2|TRBV6-1
CASSEAPSGGATDTQYF
>TRBJ1-4|NA|TRBV6-6
CASSFVAGYNEKLFF
>TRBJ1-1|TRBD1|TRBV6-5
CASSQQGRALEAFF
>TRBJ1-1|TRBD1|TRBV7-8
CASSLRAPGGGTEAFF
>TRBJ1-2|TRBD1|TRBV6-5
CASSTTGDYGYTF
>TRBJ1-5|TRBD1|TRBV9
CASSRTGNQPQHF
>TRBJ2-2|TRBD1|TRBV13
CASSTNRDRGPGELFF
>TRBJ1-2|TRBD1|TRBV13
CASSLGAAGGYGYTF
>TRBJ1-1|TRBD1|TRBV29-1
CSVHRGSGTEAFF
>TRBJ2-7|TRBD1|TRBV10-3
CAISELGTGDEQYF
>TRBJ1-2|NA|TRBV5-5
CASSLAAGLVSYGYTF
>TRBJ2-3|NA|TRBV10-1
CASSESRGLGTDTQYF
>TRBJ2-7|NA|TRBV4-1
CASSPEHRGAHEQYF
>TRBJ1-4|TRBD1|TRBV7-9
CASSLGQGEEKLFF
>TRBJ2-5|NA|TRBV2
CASIPGGGLGETQYF
>TRBJ2-2|TRBD2|TRBV29-1
CSVEDSSGGSGELFF
>TRBJ2-7|TRBD1|TRBV3-1/TRBV3-2
CASSPGTGAYEQYF
>TRBJ2-7|NA|TRBV18
CASSVRGGYEQYF
>TRBJ2-3|TRBD1|TRBV7-2
CASSLGGQRTDTQYF
>TRBJ1-1|NA|TRBV30
CAWSGGQPNTEAFF
>TRBJ2-7|NA|TRBV20-1
CSASATDRRYF
>TRBJ1-5|TRBD1|TRBV30
CAWAGQGLGNQPQHF
>TRBJ2-1|TRBD1|TRBV30
CAGILTRGQVVNEQFF
>TRBJ1-1|NA|TRBV15
CATSHEGVLTEAFF
>TRBJ2-2|TRBD2|TRBV4-3
CASSQELAGGLVNTGELFF